These T cell receptor beta chains were read from a single sample in a study of blood T cell repertoires in COVID-19. Assay used: immunoSEQ multiplex PCR; TCRdb lists only in-frame clones, some missing. The table includes approximately 140,000 clones, 84% detected once. The sequenced material came from peripheral blood. Receptors were obtained from a man in his 70s with acute or convalescent COVID-19. Each CDR3 is given without its conserved first and last residue. The order of the fields is V gene, D gene, J gene, clone size, CDR3 protein. A D gene is named only where the DNA matches it firmly. The size field is filled for only some rows; it gives once, few, many or a size class.

TRBV2,TRBD1,TRBJ2-7,.,ASRKTGTYEQY
TRBV11-2,.,TRBJ2-1,.,ASSLAAWAGSYNEQF
TRBV27,TRBD1,TRBJ1-6,.,ASSFLPGQANSPLH
TRBV4-1,TRBD1,TRBJ2-6,.,ASSHEGASGANVLT
TRBV3-1/TRBV3-2,.,TRBJ1-5,few,ASSPGGGNQPQH
TRBV3-1/TRBV3-2,TRBD1,TRBJ2-7,.,ASSQITGGHEQY
TRBV28,TRBD2,TRBJ2-7,.,ASSSGLGGVHEQY
TRBV7-3,TRBD2,TRBJ2-1,.,ASSPRGGRALYNEQF
TRBV9,.,TRBJ2-3,.,ASSFQLGPGTDTQY
TRBV28,.,TRBJ1-6,many,ASRSDGGAGLKGSPLH
TRBV28,.,TRBJ1-6,few,ASSVRNTNSPLH
TRBV6-1,.,TRBJ1-3,.,ASREVVGNTIY
TRBV6-5,.,TRBJ1-4,.,ASSSGLPNEKLF
TRBV9,TRBD2,TRBJ2-3,.,ASSSSGSHTQY
TRBV5-1,TRBD1,TRBJ1-2,.,ASSPRDSNTGYT
TRBV28,TRBD1,TRBJ1-5,.,ASVPARGYQPQH
TRBV24-1,TRBD2,TRBJ2-1,.,ATSDLRQGLAGYNEQF
TRBV7-2,TRBD1,TRBJ1-6,.,ASSPRQGNSPLH
TRBV28,TRBD1,TRBJ2-7,.,ASSWNHRGEQY
TRBV19,.,TRBJ2-1,.,ASSGTRPTYNEQF
TRBV6-5,TRBD1,TRBJ1-1,.,ASTGSDRAGQAF
TRBV5-5,.,TRBJ1-4,once,ASSLIGDEKLF
TRBV6-5,TRBD1,TRBJ1-6,.,ASSRTDDRVSPLH
TRBV6-5,.,TRBJ1-1,.,ASSPGGVNTEAF
TRBV5-1,.,TRBJ1-2,.,ASSFGGNTGYT
TRBV27,TRBD2,TRBJ2-2,.,ASSQREVTGELF
TRBV6-5,.,TRBJ1-6,once,ASSFQERSPLH
TRBV5-4,TRBD1,TRBJ2-1,.,ASSFTGTGAYNEQF
TRBV7-9,TRBD1,TRBJ1-1,.,ASSSTGAANTEAF
TRBV10-3,TRBD2,TRBJ2-3,.,AISRTSGRAPDTQY
TRBV5-1,TRBD2,TRBJ2-1,few,ASSSVTSGGYNEQF
TRBV28,.,TRBJ1-4,few,ASSLGGAGEKLF
TRBV28,TRBD1,TRBJ2-6,.,ASSFTGQISGANVLT